This T cell receptor (beta chain) was sequenced in a study of T-cell memory formation after mild COVID-19. Deletions cut 10 bases from V and 1 base from J, with 16 bases between. There are 15 residues in the CDR3. CDR1 and CDR2 from the germline V gene are WSHSY and SAAADI. The sample holds a few counts of this clonotype. Amplification by 5'RACE using constant-segment primers produced TCR alpha and TCR beta cDNA libraries that carried sample barcodes and UMIs. TCRdb reprocessed the 5' RACE reads with MiXCR, giving one entry per CDR3 protein. The profile shows 400,000 to 500,000 distinct CDR3 sequences, about a sixth of them singletons.

The receptor comes from a young man who had mild COVID-19 (a few samples of this study predate the infection). Cell type and time point are not known. Material: PBMCs or a T cell subset sorted from them (not recorded which). J is TRBJ2-2 and V is TRBV10-2, with a weak D call TRBD1 (7 bases). This chain's CDR3 is CATNRGAGNTGELFF. CDR3 coding DNA: TGCGCCACCAACAGGGGAGCGGGGAACACCGGGGAGCTGTTTTTT.